This T cell receptor (beta chain) is drawn from a study of blood T cell repertoires in COVID-19. Study summary: COVID-19 samples from acute and convalescent phases originated in the United States, Italy and Spain. In each case, the material was cDNA or gDNA derived from T cells, B-cell-depleted T cells, or PBMCs.

The recovered donors of Cohort 3 showed two negative PCRs, clearance, or symptom resolution. TCRdb's copy holds only in-frame clones and misses some; the assay was immunoSEQ multiplex PCR. This sample carries about 300,000 clones, approximately 89% of them seen once, and the ten largest clones take over 2.5%. V was trimmed by 1 base and J by 0 bases, leaving 15 bases between them. Germline lookup yields CDR1 LGHDT and CDR2 YNNKEL (reference sequence). There are 17 residues in the CDR3. The sample consisted of PBMCs or T cells enriched from blood (not recorded which). This sequence was found in a woman in her late teens or twenties who had recovered from COVID-19. The V gene is TRBV3-1 (or the pseudogene TRBV3-2), the J gene TRBJ2-5; maybe TRBD1 (6 bases). The CDR3 coding sequence is TGTGCCAGCAGCCAAGGTCCCAACAGGGCGTACCAAGAGACCCAGTACTTC. It yields the protein CASSQGPNRAYQETQYF.